These 28 T cell receptor beta chains were sequenced from one sample in a study of blood T cell repertoires in COVID-19. Libraries were prepared by immunoSEQ multiplex PCR; TCRdb keeps only in-frame clonotypes and omits some of them. The table shows 390,000 or so clones, with 80% to 90% occurring only once. Sequencing was done on a sample of peripheral blood. These TCRs come from a woman aged 30 to 39 with active or convalescent COVID-19.

V and J are TRBV12-3 or TRBV12-4 and TRBJ2-4, with TRBD1 identical over 7 bases. V trimming: 10 bases; J trimming: 6 bases; junction bases outside the gene matches: 9. This CDR3 contains 13 residues. The CDR3: CAKQYRGRNIQYF. The DNA of the CDR3 is TGTGCCAAGCAGTACAGGGGACGAAACATTCAGTACTTC.

V and J are TRBV6-5 and TRBJ2-1; D might be TRBD2 (6 bases). V lost 6 bases, J lost 2 bases, and 14 bases lay in between. CDR1 and CDR2 (germline): MNHEY, SVGAGI. This CDR3 contains 15 residues. The CDR3 DNA reads TGTGCCAGCAGCGACGACGCGGGAACCTACAATGAGCAGTTCTTC. Its translation: CASSDDAGTYNEQFF.

The V gene is TRBV5-1, the J gene TRBJ2-3; the match to TRBD2 covers 9 bases. This CDR3 region has 16 residues. V lost 4 bases and J lost 3; bases outside the gene matches: 9. Germline CDR1 reads SGHRS; CDR2 reads YFSETQ. This CDR3 is CASSLTASGVTDTQYF. In DNA form, the CDR3 reads TGCGCCAGCAGCCTGACCGCTAGCGGGGTGACAGATACGCAGTATTTT.

The CDR3 is CASWSRRFYNSPLHF. In DNA, the CDR3 is TGTGCCAGCTGGAGTAGGAGGTTTTATAATTCACCCCTCCACTTT. This sequence joins TRBV27 and TRBJ1-6; D is uncertain. The V end lost 8 bases, the J end lost 4 bases, and 15 bases lay between the germline ends. Germline CDR1 MNHEY, CDR2 SMNVEV (reference sequence). The CDR3 consists of 15 residues.

This sequence joins TRBV27 and TRBJ1-4, with D maybe TRBD1 (5 bases). The CDR3 loop spans 14 amino acids. CDR1 MNHEY and CDR2 SMNVEV come from the germline V gene (reference sequence). Trimming took off 2 bases at V and 8 bases at J, with 12 bases between the two ends. The CDR3 region has the DNA TGTGCCAGCAGTTTAGTAGGGGCGGGGGAAAAACTGTTTTTT. It encodes CASSLVGAGEKLFF. The whole variable domain, filled in from reference TRBV27 and TRBJ1-4, reads EAQVTQNPRYLITVTGKKLTVTCSQNMNHEYMSWYRQDPGLGLRQIYYSMNVEVTDKGDVPEGYKVSRKEKRNFPLILESPSPNQTSLYFCASSLVGAGEKLFFGSGTQLSVL.

The chain couples TRBV7-9 to TRBJ1-1; D gene unclear. V shed 2 bases and J shed 1 base, with 8 bases lying between them. Germline CDR1 reads SEHNR; CDR2 reads FQNEAQ (reference sequence). The CDR3 spans 14 residues. CDR3 coding DNA: TGTGCCAGCAGCTTAACTCTCGGGAACACTGAAGCTTTCTTT. Translation: CASSLTLGNTEAFF.

This chain uses TRBV19 with TRBJ2-1; TRBD2 matches 7 bases. Germline loops: CDR1 LNHDA, CDR2 SQIVND (reference sequence). With V trimmed by 3 bases and J by 6 bases, 20 bases remained unmatched. This CDR3 is built from 19 residues. The CDR3 reads CASSIGSSGRVFLGNEQFF. The DNA of the CDR3 is TGTGCCAGTAGTATTGGGTCTAGCGGAAGGGTCTTTTTAGGCAATGAGCAGTTCTTC.

The chain links TRBV10-3 to TRBJ1-2, with TRBD1 identical over 7 bases. CDR1 and CDR2 (germline): ENHRY, SYGVKD. The CDR3 runs 13 residues. The V gene end was trimmed by 4 bases and the J gene end by 11 bases; junction bases not matched to a gene: 10. In DNA form, the CDR3 reads TGTGCCATCAGTGGGACAGGTGGGAGTTTTTACACCTTC. It encodes CAISGTGGSFYTF.

This clone was found once. The chain employs TRBV6-6 and TRBJ2-3, with D perhaps matching TRBD1 (6 bases). The germline gives CDR1 MNHNY, CDR2 SVGAGI (reference sequence). CDR3 length equals 15 residues. The germline V and J ends were trimmed by 2 bases and 1 base, with 10 bases remaining between them. The CDR3: CASSYRSGGTDTQYF. CDR3 sequence (DNA): TGTGCCAGCAGTTACCGGTCAGGGGGCACAGATACGCAGTATTTT.

The rearrangement links TRBV11-2 to TRBJ1-3, with TRBD1 matching over 7 bases. V shed 8 bases, J shed 2 bases, and the junction held 9 bases outside the gene matches. Looked up from germline, CDR1 is SGHAT and CDR2 is FQNNGV. The CDR3 has 15 amino acids. The CDR3 here is CASGRTGEAGNTIYF. In DNA, the CDR3 is TGTGCCAGCGGAAGAACAGGGGAGGCTGGAAACACCATATATTTT.

The chain links TRBV5-1 to TRBJ2-7; a possible D gene is TRBD1 (5 bases). V lost 5 bases and J lost 3, with 12 bases in between. Germline assignment: CDR1 SGHRS and CDR2 YFSETQ. There are 13 residues in the CDR3. The CDR3 loop reads CASSPPGIYEQYF. The CDR3 bases are TGCGCCAGCAGTCCCCCAGGGATCTACGAGCAGTACTTC.

V and J are TRBV21-1 and TRBJ1-6; TRBD1 is the table's D call and was not checked against the DNA. TRBV21-1 is a recognized pseudogene. CDR3 length: 23 amino acids. The CDR3 here is CASSKERARANRDREFYNSPLHF. For the CDR3, the DNA is TGTGCCAGCAGCAAAGAACGGGCGAGAGCAAACAGGGACAGGGAATTTTATAATTCACCCCTCCACTTT.

The J gene is TRBJ1-6, the V gene TRBV30, with 9 bases identical to TRBD1. V was clipped by 2 bases and J by 7 bases; unmatched bases: 6. There are 15 residues in the CDR3. CDR1 is GTSNPN, CDR2 SVGIG, per germline (reference sequence). CDR3 coding DNA: TGTGCCTGGAGTCCAGGCGGGACAGGGAATTCACCCCTCCACTTT. This sequence encodes CAWSPGGTGNSPLHF.

The chain links TRBV3-1 (or the pseudogene TRBV3-2) to TRBJ1-1, with 7 bases lining up with TRBD1. This CDR3 contains 15 residues. Germline loops: CDR1 LGHDT, CDR2 YNNKEL (reference sequence). The V and J ends lost 2 bases and 1 base, in that order; junction bases with no gene match: 4. This CDR3 is CASSQTGQANTEAFF. Here the CDR3 DNA reads TGTGCCAGCAGCCAAACCGGACAGGCGAACACTGAAGCTTTCTTT.

This chain uses TRBV10-1 with TRBJ1-5, with D unresolved. From germline, CDR1 is WNHNN and CDR2 SYGVQD (reference sequence). V lost 5 bases and J 2 bases, leaving 4 bases between the germline ends. CDR3 length: 12 residues. CDR3: CASSYGNQPQHF. The DNA for the CDR3 is TGCGCCAGCAGTTATGGCAATCAGCCCCAGCATTTT.

In nucleotides, the CDR3 is TGTGCCAGCAGTTATTCGAGACTAGCGGACTACGAGCAGTACTTC. It translates to CASSYSRLADYEQYF. The chain recombines TRBV6-2 or TRBV6-3 with TRBJ2-7, with 9 positions matching TRBD2. The CDR3 has 15 amino acids. Trimming at V came to 3 bases and at J to 3 bases, leaving 6 bases not matched to a gene. The germline CDR1 and CDR2 sequences are MNHEY and SVGEGT.

The chain combines TRBV7-9 with TRBJ1-2; tentatively, D is TRBD1 (5 bases). This CDR3 is built from 14 residues. V dropped 3 bases and J dropped 5 bases, with 13 bases sitting between them. Germline lookup yields CDR1 SEHNR and CDR2 FQNEAQ (reference sequence). The CDR3 bases are TGTGCCAGCAGCTTTGTCAGGGAAGAATATGGCTACACCTTC. Translating it yields CASSFVREEYGYTF.

About this clone itself: The sample has other DNA sequences that encode this CDR3 too. In DNA form, the CDR3 reads TGTGCCAGCAGTTACGGGGGGTTAGGGACGAGGGCTTACACCTTC. It is translated as CASSYGGLGTRAYTF. V is TRBV6-5 and J is TRBJ1-2, with D possibly being TRBD1 (5 bases). Germline CDR1 MNHEY, CDR2 SVGAGI. V was cut by 2 bases and J by 11 bases, with 21 bases left in between. The CDR3 runs to 15 residues.

V usage is TRBV10-1 and J usage is TRBJ2-1, with 8 bases lining up with TRBD2. V gave up 0 bases and J gave up 9 bases; unmatched junction bases: 7. CDR1 WNHNN and CDR2 SYGVQD come from the germline V gene (reference sequence). The CDR3 sequence is 15 residues long. In DNA, the CDR3 is TGCGCCAGCAGTGAGTCTAAGCGGGAGAAAGTTGAGCAGTTCTTC. Protein product: CASSESKREKVEQFF.

CDR3 amino acids: CASSPIYFSNTGELFF. CDR3 sequence (DNA): TGCGCCAGCAGCCCTATTTATTTTTCGAACACCGGGGAGCTGTTTTTT. The V and J genes are TRBV5-1 and TRBJ2-2; D not certain. Germline CDR1 is SGHRS and CDR2 is YFSETQ. V was shortened by 4 bases and J by 0 bases, with 13 bases between the two germline ends. The CDR3 length is 16 residues.

The table lists this clone with a count of one. The V and J genes are TRBV19 and TRBJ2-3, with D possibly matching TRBD2 (6 bases). The germline CDR1 and CDR2 sequences are LNHDA and SQIVND (reference sequence). Trimming took 0 bases from V and 2 from J, leaving 12 bases between them. The CDR3 totals 16 residues. The CDR3 nucleotides read TGTGCCAGTAGTATAGATTGGAGGGACCTCACAGATACGCAGTATTTT. Its translation is CASSIDWRDLTDTQYF.

The chain carries TRBV6-1 and TRBJ2-5; 13 nucleotides line up with TRBD2. CDR3 length: 17 amino acids. The trim removed 4 bases at V and 1 base at J, leaving 6 bases unmatched. Germline CDR1 is MNHNS and CDR2 is SASEGT. The CDR3, as DNA: TGTGCCAGCAGTGGCAGGACTAGCGGGAGTCCCCAAGAGACCCAGTACTTC. Translating it yields CASSGRTSGSPQETQYF.

As DNA, the CDR3 is TGTGCCAGCAGCCTAAAAGGAATAGCGGCCTACTACAATGAGCAGTTCTTC. This sequence encodes CASSLKGIAAYYNEQFF. V usage is TRBV11-2 and J usage is TRBJ2-1, with D possibly matching TRBD2 (6 bases). The CDR3 consists of 17 residues. The germline V gene encodes CDR1 SGHAT and CDR2 FQNNGV. Trimming left V 5 bases short and J 3 bases short, with 20 bases between.

The CDR3 bases are TGTGCCAGTAGTAGCAGGGGTCCCGGGGAGCTGTTTTTT. This translates into CASSSRGPGELFF. The rearrangement joins TRBV19 to TRBJ2-2; tentatively, D is TRBD1 (6 bases). Germline V CDR1 and CDR2: LNHDA, SQIVND (reference sequence). The ends were cut back, 4 bases at V and 6 bases at J, with 9 bases in the middle. The CDR3 runs 13 residues. The whole variable domain, filled in from reference TRBV19 and TRBJ2-2, reads DGGITQSPKYLFRKEGQNVTLSCEQNLNHDAMYWYRQDPGQGLRLIYYSQIVNDFQKGDIAEGYSVSREKKESFPLTVTSAQKNPTAFYLCASSSRGPGELFFGEGSRLTVL.

The table lists this clone with a count of one. The chain recombines TRBV5-1 with TRBJ2-1; weak D call: TRBD2 (5 bases). Germline V gives CDR1 SGHRS, CDR2 YFSETQ. The ends were cut back, 4 bases at V and 3 bases at J, with 8 bases in the middle. The CDR3 spans 13 residues. In DNA, the CDR3 is TGCGCCAGCAGCCCCGGGAACTACAATGAGCAGTTCTTC. This gives the protein CASSPGNYNEQFF.

This sequence joins TRBV7-2 and TRBJ2-3; TRBD2 aligns across 9 bases. Germline trimming cut 5 bases from V and 5 bases from J; bases unmatched to any gene: 14. CDR3 size: 17 residues. Germline V gene lookup returns CDR1 SGHTA and CDR2 FQGNSA. CDR3 nucleotide sequence: TGTGCCAGCAGCCGCCGGGGGGTCCTAGCGGGACAAGATACGCAGTATTTT. It is translated as CASSRRGVLAGQDTQYF.

The chain links TRBV10-1 to TRBJ2-1; perhaps TRBD2 as D (6 bases). Looked up from germline, CDR1 is WNHNN and CDR2 is SYGVQD (reference sequence). This CDR3 has 14 amino acids. V gave up 5 bases and J gave up 6 bases, with 14 bases separating them. CDR3 sequence reads: CASSQRAGINEQFF. The CDR3 DNA is TGCGCCAGCAGTCAGAGGGCGGGGATCAATGAGCAGTTCTTC.

This clone was counted a single time. The gene calls are TRBV7-6 and TRBJ2-1; no firm D call. Per germline, CDR1 SGHVS and CDR2 FNYEAQ. This CDR3 contains 12 residues. V lost 4 bases and J 5 bases, leaving 6 bases between the germline ends. The chain's CDR3 is CASSSIDNEQFF. CDR3 coding DNA: TGTGCCAGCAGCTCCATAGACAATGAGCAGTTCTTC.